The 28 T cell receptor beta chains listed next were all sequenced from one sample in a study of blood T cells in healthy people across ages. Next came a second PCR, run for roughly 6 to 11 cycles, which used a sample-barcoded 5' primer along with a J-beta primer mix. TCRdb reprocessed the 5' RACE reads with MiXCR, giving one entry per CDR3 protein. This table holds some 1 million distinct CDR3 sequences, more than 40% found once. Sequencing used blood. These receptors all come from an older woman in good health.

This clonotype was found a few times. The rearrangement joins TRBV5-1 to TRBJ2-1; the D gene is possibly TRBD2 (6 bases). The ends were cut back, 2 bases at V and 8 bases at J, with 14 bases in the middle. The CDR3 runs to 14 residues. Germline CDR1 is SGHRS and CDR2 is YFSETQ. The CDR3 DNA is TGCGCCAGCAGCTTAACGGGAGTGGGCTATGAGCAGTTCTTC. Translating gives CASSLTGVGYEQFF.

The genes are TRBV6-1 and TRBJ1-5; D gene uncertain. The CDR3 consists of 14 residues. Between the trimmed V and J ends, which lost 1 base and 2 bases, there was a span of 6 bases. Germline-derived CDR1 and CDR2 are MNHNS and SASEGT. CDR3 sequence: CASSEVHGNQPQHF. CDR3 coding DNA: TGTGCCAGCAGTGAAGTACACGGCAATCAGCCCCAGCATTTT.

This chain connects TRBV11-3 to TRBJ2-5; 9 positions match TRBD2. The J call is doubtful: the DNA matches TRBJ2-7 better. The CDR3 is 14 amino acids. CDR1 SGHNT and CDR2 YENEEA come from the germline V gene. CDR3 DNA sequence: TGTGCCAGCAGCTCCGTTAGCGGGAGCGGCGAGCAGTACTTC. Its translation is CASSSVSGSGEQYF.

This clonotype has a handful of counts. The chain combines TRBV27 with TRBJ2-3, with D possibly TRBD2 on 5 matching bases. The V end was cut by 3 bases, the J end by 0 bases, with 13 bases between. The CDR3 runs to 16 residues. Germline-derived CDR1 and CDR2 are MNHEY and SMNVEV (reference sequence). The CDR3 is CASSFRTLTSTDTQYF. CDR3 DNA: TGTGCCAGCAGTTTTCGGACTCTCACTAGCACAGATACGCAGTATTTT.

The J gene is TRBJ2-1, the V gene TRBV14; 7 bases are a match to TRBD1. The J segment lost 8 bases and the V segment lost 2 bases, leaving 21 bases of the junction unmatched. The germline V gene encodes CDR1 SGHDN and CDR2 FVKESK. The CDR3 is made up of 19 amino acids. CDR3 nucleotide sequence: TGTGCCAGCAGCCAAAGGGAAGTGCAGACAGCTCTCAGGGGGTATGAGCAGTTCTTC. This sequence encodes CASSQREVQTALRGYEQFF.

This clonotype was seen a few times. The chain recombines TRBV3-1 with TRBJ2-1, with a possible D match to TRBD2 (5 bases). V lost 1 base and J 6 bases, leaving 10 bases between the germline ends. CDR3 length: 14 amino acids. Germline CDR1 LGHDT, CDR2 YNNKEL (reference sequence). The DNA of the CDR3 is TGTGCCAGCAGCCAAGTGCTCGGGATCAATGAGCAGTTCTTC. Amino acids: CASSQVLGINEQFF.

This clonotype was seen only once. This chain uses TRBV5-6 with TRBJ2-7; TRBD1 matches at 8 bases. V lost 6 bases to trimming and J lost 2 bases; unmatched junction nucleotides: 7. CDR3 length equals 14 residues. From germline, CDR1 is SGHDT and CDR2 YYEEEE. Here the CDR3 reads CASTDGQGPYEQYF. The CDR3 coding sequence is TGTGCCAGCACCGACGGACAGGGCCCCTACGAGCAGTACTTC. Full variable domain (outside the CDR3, taken from reference TRBV5-6 and TRBJ2-7): DAGVTQSPTHLIKTRGQQVTLRCSPKSGHDTVSWYQQALGQGPQFIFQYYEEEERQRGNFPDRFSGHQFPNYSSELNVNALLLGDSALYLCASTDGQGPYEQYFGPGTRLTVT.

Here the CDR3 DNA reads TGCGCCAGCAGCCAACGGGGCAGGGCGGAATCCTACGAGCAGTACTTC. Protein: CASSQRGRAESYEQYF. The V gene is TRBV4-1, the J gene TRBJ2-7, with D perhaps given as TRBD1 or TRBD2 (5 bases each). There are 16 residues in the CDR3. Trimming shortened V by 2 bases and J by 1 base, and 15 bases separated the two germline ends. CDR1 MGHRA and CDR2 YSYEKL come from the germline V gene.

This clonotype was seen many times. V and J are TRBV5-1 and TRBJ2-5; either TRBD1 or TRBD2 may supply D (6 bases each). The CDR3 sequence is 17 residues long. CDR1 is SGHRS, CDR2 YFSETQ, per germline. Trimming took 4 bases from V and 4 from J, leaving 23 bases between them. The CDR3 DNA sequence: TGCGCCAGCAGCGCCCATGGCCGCCGACAGGAGGGAGAGACCCAGTACTTC. It encodes CASSAHGRRQEGETQYF. The variable domain in full, with the rest retrieved from reference TRBV5-1 and TRBJ2-5, is KAGVTQTPRYLIKTRGQQVTLSCSPISGHRSVSWYQQTPGQGLQFLFEYFSETQRNKGNFPGRFSGRQFSNSRSEMNVSTLELGDSALYLCASSAHGRRQEGETQYFGPGTRLLVL.

This chain uses TRBV7-8 with TRBJ2-3, with 8 bases matching TRBD2. The junction had 3 bases not matched to a gene; V was cut back by 5 bases and J by 8 bases. Germline lookup yields CDR1 SGHVS and CDR2 FQNEAQ. There are 12 residues in the CDR3. CDR3 residues: CASSPSGSTQYF. The CDR3 DNA reads TGTGCCAGCAGCCCAAGCGGGAGTACGCAGTATTTT.

J is TRBJ2-1 and V is TRBV20-1; tentatively, D is TRBD2 (6 bases). Germline V lookup: CDR1 DFQATT, CDR2 SNEGSKA (reference sequence). Trimming took off 3 bases at V and 6 bases at J, with 15 bases between the two ends. The CDR3 contains 14 residues. This chain's CDR3 is CSASLGGSGNEQFF. The CDR3 nucleotides are TGCAGTGCTAGTTTGGGAGGATCGGGCAATGAGCAGTTCTTC.

This clonotype was counted a few times. J is TRBJ2-4 and V is TRBV5-1; 7 bases are a match to TRBD2. CDR3 size: 17 residues. Germline V gives CDR1 SGHRS, CDR2 YFSETQ. After removal of 0 bases from V and 4 bases from J, the junction contained 10 bases not matched to a gene. In nucleotides, the CDR3 is TGCGCCAGCAGCTTGGCCTTTGCGGGAGTAGCTAAAAACATTCAGTACTTC. Protein product: CASSLAFAGVAKNIQYF.

This clonotype has a single count. V gene TRBV2 combines with J gene TRBJ2-5, with 7 bases identical to TRBD1. V lost 5 bases to trimming and J lost 5 bases; unmatched junction nucleotides: 14. Per germline, CDR1 SNHLY and CDR2 FYNNEI. The CDR3 is 16 amino acids. This CDR3 is CASSPGQFPLRETQYF. For the CDR3, the DNA is TGTGCCAGCAGTCCGGGACAGTTCCCCCTGCGGGAGACCCAGTACTTC.

This clonotype was picked up a small number of times. The chain links TRBV5-1 to TRBJ1-4; TRBD1 matches at 7 bases. The CDR3 has 15 amino acids. CDR1 is SGHRS, CDR2 YFSETQ, per germline. V lost 4 bases and J lost 8; bases outside the gene matches: 11. The CDR3 loop reads CASSPYGQVREKLFF. In nucleotides, the CDR3 is TGCGCCAGCAGCCCCTACGGACAGGTTCGGGAAAAACTGTTTTTT.

This chain connects TRBV12-3 or TRBV12-4 to TRBJ2-3; no clear D. CDR3 size: 13 residues. V shed 5 bases and J shed 4 bases, with 10 bases lying between them. DNA for the CDR3: TGTGCCAGCAGTGGGGTCCGCCCAGATACGCAGTATTTT. Protein product: CASSGVRPDTQYF.

V gene TRBV15 combines with J gene TRBJ2-5; possible D gene TRBD2, 6 bases. Germline CDR1 LNHNV, CDR2 YYDKDF (reference sequence). V dropped 0 bases and J dropped 5 bases, with 19 bases sitting between them. The CDR3 has 17 amino acids. CDR3: CATSRDSGASGWETQYF. In nucleotides, the CDR3 is TGTGCCACCAGCAGAGATTCGGGAGCTTCAGGTTGGGAGACCCAGTACTTC. Looking up the rest from reference TRBV15 and TRBJ2-5 gives the full variable domain: DAMVIQNPRYQVTQFGKPVTLSCSQTLNHNVMYWYQQKSSQAPKLLFHYYDKDFNNEADTPDNFQSRRPNTSFCFLDIRSPGLGDTAMYLCATSRDSGASGWETQYFGPGTRLLVL.

The chain links TRBV3-1 to TRBJ2-5; no clear D gene. Germline CDR1 LGHDT, CDR2 YNNKEL (reference sequence). The CDR3 extends over 16 amino acids. The V end was cut by 0 bases, the J end by 1 base, with 12 bases between. CDR3 nucleotide sequence: TGTGCCAGCAGCCAAGAGTTTGGATTCGGCCAAGAGACCCAGTACTTC. Residues: CASSQEFGFGQETQYF.

In its sample, this clonotype was seen many times. The V and J genes are TRBV6-1 and TRBJ2-3; 9 bases match TRBD1. The CDR3 is made up of 15 amino acids. CDR1 and CDR2 from the germline V gene are MNHNS and SASEGT. V was pared by 6 bases and J by 1 base, with 5 bases of the junction left unmatched. The DNA for the CDR3 is TGTGCCAGCAGGGCTGGACAGGGGCGCACAGATACGCAGTATTTT. This gives the protein CASRAGQGRTDTQYF.

Note on this clonotype: A read error may account for a junction end that differs from germline. The J gene is TRBJ2-1, the V gene TRBV11-1; possibly TRBD1 or TRBD2 for D (6 bases each). This CDR3 comprises 13 residues. Germline V gene data show CDR1 as SGHAT and CDR2 as FQDESV (reference sequence). CDR3 sequence (DNA): TGTGCCAGCTGCTTCGGGGGCGCCGATGAGCAGTTCTTC. Protein product: CASCFGGADEQFF. The full variable domain, its missing parts supplied by reference TRBV11-1 and TRBJ2-1, is EAEVAQSPRYKITEKSQAVAFWCDPISGHATLYWYRQILGQGPELLVQFQDESVVDDSQLPKDRFSAERLKGVDSTLKIQPAELGDSAMYLCASCFGGADEQFFGPGTRLTVL.

This clonotype showed up just once. V is TRBV20-1 and J is TRBJ2-5; D is unresolved. The better agreement between TRBJ2-1 and the DNA end casts doubt on the J call. CDR3 length: 14 residues. CDR1 is DFQATT and CDR2 is SNEGSKA in the germline V gene (reference sequence). The CDR3 coding sequence is TGCAGTGCTAGCGTCCCCAGGCCCCAAGAGACCCAGTTCTTC. Protein product: CSASVPRPQETQFF.

This clonotype was seen more than once but under ten times. Here the CDR3 reads CASSAAGTGIYGYTF. The CDR3 DNA sequence: TGTGCCAGCAGTGCAGCCGGGACAGGGATTTATGGCTACACCTTC. The chain uses TRBV27 and TRBJ1-2, with 9 positions matching TRBD1. V shed 5 bases, J shed 5 bases, and the junction held 9 bases outside the gene matches. The CDR3 is 15 residues long. Germline V gene data show CDR1 as MNHEY and CDR2 as SMNVEV (reference sequence).

This clonotype has a count of ten or more. The V call is TRBV9, the J call TRBJ2-7; 9 bases map to TRBD1. V shed 2 bases, J shed 4 bases, and the junction held 4 bases outside the gene matches. The CDR3 consists of 14 residues. In germline, CDR1 is SGDLS, CDR2 YYNGEE. CDR3 coding DNA: TGTGCCAGCAGCGTTGGGACAGGGCCATACGAGCAGTACTTC. It specifies CASSVGTGPYEQYF.

The rearrangement links TRBV5-1 to TRBJ2-1, with 7 bases aligning to TRBD2. The V gene's germline CDR1 is SGHRS and CDR2 YFSETQ. J lost 9 bases, V lost 0 bases, and 9 bases had no gene match. The CDR3 is made up of 15 amino acids. This CDR3 is CASSLVGRQIVEQFF. In DNA, the CDR3 is TGCGCCAGCAGCTTGGTCGGGAGGCAGATCGTTGAGCAGTTCTTC.

This clonotype appeared a few times. The rearrangement uses TRBV15 and TRBJ2-7, with TRBD1 as a possible D gene (5 bases). The V and J ends lost 1 base and 4 bases respectively, with 11 bases between them. CDR3 length equals 14 residues. Germline-derived CDR1 and CDR2 are LNHNV and YYDKDF (reference sequence). The CDR3: CATSRGQGAYEQYF. DNA for the CDR3: TGTGCCACCAGCAGAGGTCAAGGGGCTTACGAGCAGTACTTC. Complete variable domain (other parts from reference TRBV15 and TRBJ2-7): DAMVIQNPRYQVTQFGKPVTLSCSQTLNHNVMYWYQQKSSQAPKLLFHYYDKDFNNEADTPDNFQSRRPNTSFCFLDIRSPGLGDTAMYLCATSRGQGAYEQYFGPGTRLTVT.

This rearrangement joins TRBV27 to TRBJ1-6, with 8 bases aligning to TRBD1. J was trimmed by 0 bases and V by 7 bases; bases with no gene match: 11. The germline V gene has CDR1 MNHEY and CDR2 SMNVEV (reference sequence). This CDR3 is built from 18 residues. In DNA, the CDR3 is TGTGCCAGCAAAACGAGGACAGGGTCGAGCTCCTATAATTCACCCCTCCACTTT. This translates into CASKTRTGSSSYNSPLHF.

This clonotype came up a few times. V is TRBV10-1 and J is TRBJ2-5, with D perhaps matching TRBD1 or TRBD2 (5 bases each). Germline CDR1 and CDR2: WNHNN and SYGVQD (reference sequence). The CDR3 contains 14 residues. The V and J ends lost 3 bases and 2 bases respectively, with 10 bases between them. CDR3 residues: CASSDGTGQETQYF. CDR3 bases: TGCGCCAGCAGTGACGGGACGGGACAAGAGACCCAGTACTTC.

This clonotype appeared a few times. One base away lies a much larger clone, so this may be a sequencing read error. The rearrangement joins TRBV12-3 or TRBV12-4 to TRBJ2-7, with D possibly TRBD1 on 6 matching bases. The DNA end lines up better with TRBJ2-5; the J call may be wrong. The CDR3 totals 14 residues. CDR3 nucleotides: TGTGCCAGCAGTGTACAGGGACCCCAGGAGACCCAGTACTTC. Translated: CASSVQGPQETQYF.

This chain connects TRBV24-1 to TRBJ2-5; 8 nucleotides align to TRBD1. The CDR3 covers 15 residues. The germline V gene has CDR1 KGHDR and CDR2 SFDVKD. V dropped 8 bases and J dropped 5; count of bases not matched to a gene: 12. CDR3: CATTPGTGLEETQYF. DNA for the CDR3: TGTGCCACCACTCCCGGGACAGGTCTGGAGGAGACCCAGTACTTC.